This T cell receptor beta chain was sequenced in a study of OX40 agonist ivuxolimab in advanced cancers. On the study more broadly: The dose-escalation cohort had hepatocellular carcinoma, melanoma, renal cell or head and neck cancer.

The CDR3 is 13 residues long. V was pared by 1 base and J by 9 bases, with 10 bases between. Germline V gene lookup returns CDR1 SGHNT and CDR2 YENEEA. With regard to this clone: Its specificity is unknown.

Sequenced by immunoSEQ multiplex PCR; TCRdb stores in-frame clones only, minus some. The data contain under 150,000 clones, about 92% of them singletons. The study's findings and limits: Low normalized T-cell clonal expansion was also seen in some nonresponders. More expanded clones were found, on average, in CD8+ than in CD4+ T cells.

The chain couples TRBV11-3 to TRBJ2-1; D not certain. The sample here was CD4+ or CD8+ T cells sorted from blood, taken in a trial of the OX40 agonist ivuxolimab. This receptor was obtained from an adult with an advanced solid tumor such as melanoma, head and neck, liver or kidney cancer. The CDR3 reads CASSLVKGTEQFF. The CDR3 DNA is TGTGCCAGCAGCTTAGTTAAGGGCACTGAGCAGTTCTTC.